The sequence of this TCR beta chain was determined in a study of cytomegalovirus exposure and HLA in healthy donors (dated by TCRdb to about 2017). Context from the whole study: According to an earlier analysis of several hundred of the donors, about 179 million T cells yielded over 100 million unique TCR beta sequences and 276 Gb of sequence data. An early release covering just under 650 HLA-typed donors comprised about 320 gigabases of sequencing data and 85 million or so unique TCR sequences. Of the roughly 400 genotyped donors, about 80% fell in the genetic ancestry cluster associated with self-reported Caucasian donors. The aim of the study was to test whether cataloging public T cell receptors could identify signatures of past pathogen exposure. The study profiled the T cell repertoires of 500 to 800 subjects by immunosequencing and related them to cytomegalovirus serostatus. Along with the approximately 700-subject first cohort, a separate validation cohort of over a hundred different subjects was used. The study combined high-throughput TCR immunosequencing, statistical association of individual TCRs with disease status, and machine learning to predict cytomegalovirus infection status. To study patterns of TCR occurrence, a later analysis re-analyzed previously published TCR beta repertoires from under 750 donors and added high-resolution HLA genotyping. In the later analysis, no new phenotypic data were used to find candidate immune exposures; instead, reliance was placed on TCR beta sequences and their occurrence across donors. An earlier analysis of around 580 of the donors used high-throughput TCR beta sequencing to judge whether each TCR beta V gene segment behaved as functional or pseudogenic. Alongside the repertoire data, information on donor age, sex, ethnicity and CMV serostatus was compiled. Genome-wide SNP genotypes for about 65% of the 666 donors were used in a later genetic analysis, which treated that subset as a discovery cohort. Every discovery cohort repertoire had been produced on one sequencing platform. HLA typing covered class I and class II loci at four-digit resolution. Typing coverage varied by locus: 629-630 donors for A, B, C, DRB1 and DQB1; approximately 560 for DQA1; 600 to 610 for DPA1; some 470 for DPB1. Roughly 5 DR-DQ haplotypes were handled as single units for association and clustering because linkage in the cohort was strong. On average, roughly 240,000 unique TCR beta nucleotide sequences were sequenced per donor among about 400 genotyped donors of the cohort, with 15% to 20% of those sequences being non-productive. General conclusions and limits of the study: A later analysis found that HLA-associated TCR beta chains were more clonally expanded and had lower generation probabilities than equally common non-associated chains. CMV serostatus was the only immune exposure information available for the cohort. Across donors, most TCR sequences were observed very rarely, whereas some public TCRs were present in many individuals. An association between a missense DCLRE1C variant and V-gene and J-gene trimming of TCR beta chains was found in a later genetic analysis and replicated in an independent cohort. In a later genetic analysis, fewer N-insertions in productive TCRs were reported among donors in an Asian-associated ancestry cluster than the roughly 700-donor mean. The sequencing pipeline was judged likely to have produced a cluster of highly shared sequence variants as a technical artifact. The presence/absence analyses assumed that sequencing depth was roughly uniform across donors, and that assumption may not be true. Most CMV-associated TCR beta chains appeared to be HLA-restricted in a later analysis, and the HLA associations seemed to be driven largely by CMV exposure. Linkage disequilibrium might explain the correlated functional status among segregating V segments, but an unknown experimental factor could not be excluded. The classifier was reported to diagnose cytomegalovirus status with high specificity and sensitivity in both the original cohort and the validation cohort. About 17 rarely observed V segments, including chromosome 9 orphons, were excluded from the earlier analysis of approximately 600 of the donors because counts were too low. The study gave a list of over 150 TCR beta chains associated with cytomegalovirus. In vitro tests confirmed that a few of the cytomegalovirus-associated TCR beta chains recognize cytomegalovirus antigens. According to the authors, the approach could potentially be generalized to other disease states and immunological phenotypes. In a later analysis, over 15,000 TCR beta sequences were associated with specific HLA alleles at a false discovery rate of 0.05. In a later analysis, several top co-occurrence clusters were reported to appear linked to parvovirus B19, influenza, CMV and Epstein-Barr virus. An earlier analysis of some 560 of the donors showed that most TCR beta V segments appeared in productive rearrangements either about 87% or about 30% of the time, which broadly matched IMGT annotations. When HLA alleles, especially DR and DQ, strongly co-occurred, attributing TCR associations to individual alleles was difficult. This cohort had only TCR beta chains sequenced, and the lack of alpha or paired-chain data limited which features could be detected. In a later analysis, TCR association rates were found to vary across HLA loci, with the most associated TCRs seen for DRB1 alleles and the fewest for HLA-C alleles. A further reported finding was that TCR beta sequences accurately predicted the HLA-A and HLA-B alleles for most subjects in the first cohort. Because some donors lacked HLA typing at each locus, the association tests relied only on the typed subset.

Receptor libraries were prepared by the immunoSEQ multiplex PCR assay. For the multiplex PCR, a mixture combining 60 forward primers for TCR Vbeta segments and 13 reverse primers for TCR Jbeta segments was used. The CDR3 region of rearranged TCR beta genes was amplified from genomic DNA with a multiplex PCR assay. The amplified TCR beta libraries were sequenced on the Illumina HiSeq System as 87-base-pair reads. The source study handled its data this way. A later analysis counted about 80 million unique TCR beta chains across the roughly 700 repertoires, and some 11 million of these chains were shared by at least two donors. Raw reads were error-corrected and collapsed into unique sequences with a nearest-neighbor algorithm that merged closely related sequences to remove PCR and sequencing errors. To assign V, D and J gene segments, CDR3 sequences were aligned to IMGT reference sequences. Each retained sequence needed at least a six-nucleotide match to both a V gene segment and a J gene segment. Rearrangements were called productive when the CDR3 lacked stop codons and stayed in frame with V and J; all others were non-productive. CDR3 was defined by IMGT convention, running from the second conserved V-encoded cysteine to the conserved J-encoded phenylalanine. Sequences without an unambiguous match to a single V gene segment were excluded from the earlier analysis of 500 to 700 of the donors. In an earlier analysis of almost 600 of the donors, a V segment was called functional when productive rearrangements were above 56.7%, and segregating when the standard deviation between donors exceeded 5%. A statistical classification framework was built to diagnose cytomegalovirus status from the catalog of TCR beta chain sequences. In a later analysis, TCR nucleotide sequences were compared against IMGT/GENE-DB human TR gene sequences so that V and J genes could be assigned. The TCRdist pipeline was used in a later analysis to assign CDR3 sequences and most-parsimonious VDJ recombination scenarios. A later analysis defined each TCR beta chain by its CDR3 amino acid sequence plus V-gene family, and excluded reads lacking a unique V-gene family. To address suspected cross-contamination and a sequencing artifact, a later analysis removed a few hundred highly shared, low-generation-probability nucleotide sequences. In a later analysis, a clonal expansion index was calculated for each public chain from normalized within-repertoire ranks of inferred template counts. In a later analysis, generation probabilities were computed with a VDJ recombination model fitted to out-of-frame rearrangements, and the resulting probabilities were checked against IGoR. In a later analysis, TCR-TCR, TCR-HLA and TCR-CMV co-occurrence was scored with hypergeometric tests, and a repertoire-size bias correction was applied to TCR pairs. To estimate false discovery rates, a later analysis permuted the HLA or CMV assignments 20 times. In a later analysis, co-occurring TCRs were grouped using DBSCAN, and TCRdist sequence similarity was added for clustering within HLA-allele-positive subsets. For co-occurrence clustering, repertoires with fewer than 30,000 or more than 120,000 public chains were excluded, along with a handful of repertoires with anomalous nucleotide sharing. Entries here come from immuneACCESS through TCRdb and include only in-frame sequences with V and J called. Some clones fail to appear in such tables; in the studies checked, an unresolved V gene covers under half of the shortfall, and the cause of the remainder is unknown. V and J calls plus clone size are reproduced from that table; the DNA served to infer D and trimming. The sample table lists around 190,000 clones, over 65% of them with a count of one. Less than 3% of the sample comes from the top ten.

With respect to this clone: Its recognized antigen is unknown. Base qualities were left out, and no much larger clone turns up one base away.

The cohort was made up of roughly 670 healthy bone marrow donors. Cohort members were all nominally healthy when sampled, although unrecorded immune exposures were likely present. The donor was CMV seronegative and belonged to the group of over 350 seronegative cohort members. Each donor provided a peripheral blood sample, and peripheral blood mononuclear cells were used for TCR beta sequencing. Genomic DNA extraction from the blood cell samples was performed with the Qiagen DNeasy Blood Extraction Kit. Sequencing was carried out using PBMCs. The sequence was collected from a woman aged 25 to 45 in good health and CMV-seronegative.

The CDR3 here reads CSVRFGEDTQYF. The nucleotides are TGCAGCGTTCGCTTTGGAGAAGATACGCAGTATTTT. The chain was built from TRBV29-1 and TRBJ2-3; too little of a D gene remains to name it. Via the germline V gene, CDR1 is SQVTM and CDR2 ANQGSEA. From cysteine to phenylalanine, the CDR3 is 12 amino acids long. Just CDR3 DNA is preserved here, 36 bases in frame from base 1. Relative to germline, V is 5 bases shorter and J is 5 bases shorter, with 11 bases between their ends.